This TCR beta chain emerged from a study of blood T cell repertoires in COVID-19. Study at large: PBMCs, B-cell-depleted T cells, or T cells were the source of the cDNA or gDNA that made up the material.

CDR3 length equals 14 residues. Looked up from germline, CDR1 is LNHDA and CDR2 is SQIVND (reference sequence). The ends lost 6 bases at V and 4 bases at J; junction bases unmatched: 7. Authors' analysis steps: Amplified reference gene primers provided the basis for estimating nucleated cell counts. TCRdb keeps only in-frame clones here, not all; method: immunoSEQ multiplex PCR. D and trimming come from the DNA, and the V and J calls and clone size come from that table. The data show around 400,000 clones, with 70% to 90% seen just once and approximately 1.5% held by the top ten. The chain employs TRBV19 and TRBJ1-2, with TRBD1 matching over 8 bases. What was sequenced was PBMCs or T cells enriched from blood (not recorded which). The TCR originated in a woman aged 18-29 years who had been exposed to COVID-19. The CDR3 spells CASSGDRRPYGYTF. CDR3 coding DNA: TGTGCCAGTAGCGGGGACAGGCGACCCTATGGCTACACCTTC.